Given below is one TCR beta chain in context. Its antigen remains unidentified. At one of its ends the junction is not consistent with the germline gene, which may arise from a read error. After autologous stem cell transplantation all patients relapsed, and prior brentuximab vedotin exposure differed between cohorts. Complete response, partial response or progressive disease was recorded as best response. The data were taken from a study of PD-1 blockade in classical Hodgkin lymphoma. Study findings and constraints: By cycle point C4D1, TCR diversity had risen significantly in CD4+ cells (but not CD8+ cells).

The CDR3 is 14 residues long. The V gene's germline CDR1 is SEHNR and CDR2 FQNEAQ (reference sequence). TCRdb's table, derived via immunoSEQ multiplex PCR, lists solely in-frame clones and lacks some. The sample contains 55,000 to 80,000 clones, approximately 88% of which appear only once. Sequences were derived from peripheral blood mononuclear cells (PBMCs), sampled at baseline. The rearrangement uses TRBV7-9 and TRBJ2-1; possible D gene TRBD2, 5 bases. The TCR originated in a human donor with classical Hodgkin lymphoma. The CDR3 bases are TGTGCCAGCAGCCTAGCCCCAAACTACAATGAGCAGTTCTTC. Translating it yields CASSLAPNYNEQFF.